One sample yielded the 7 T cell receptor beta chains listed below, sequenced in a study of shared clonotypes between healthy human individuals. CD45RO-negative cells were positively selected for CCR7, leaving out terminally differentiated effector memory CD45RA+ cells. Data came from immunoSEQ multiplex PCR; TCRdb stores just in-frame clones and leaves some out. The sample lists about 820,000 clones, around 92% occurring once. The source material was naive CD8+ T cells sorted from blood. All receptors derive from a man aged 25-45 years in good health.

As concerns this clone: At one end the junction does not follow the germline gene, possibly because of a read error. This rearrangement joins TRBV19 to TRBJ1-5; no definite D call. This CDR3 region has 15 residues. Germline lookup yields CDR1 LNHDA and CDR2 SQIVND (reference sequence). CDR3 nucleotide sequence: TGTGCCAGTAGGATAGGCCGGTATAGCAATCAGCCCCAGCATTTT. It translates to CASRIGRYSNQPQHF.

In its sample, this clone was seen once. The rearrangement joins TRBV15 to TRBJ2-1, with TRBD2 matching 8 bases. The V and J ends lost 4 bases and 8 bases, in that order; junction bases with no gene match: 10. The CDR3 is made up of 15 amino acids. Per germline, CDR1 LNHNV and CDR2 YYDKDF (reference sequence). CDR3: CATSTGLALWDEQFF. Written as DNA, the CDR3 is TGTGCCACCAGCACCGGACTAGCATTATGGGATGAGCAGTTCTTC.

V gene TRBV2 combines with J gene TRBJ1-3; weak D call: TRBD1 (6 bases). Trimming shortened V by 7 bases and J by 3 bases, and 16 bases separated the two germline ends. From germline, CDR1 is SNHLY and CDR2 FYNNEI. This CDR3 has 15 amino acids. CDR3 in amino acids: CASTRRGMDGNTIYF. Here the CDR3 DNA reads TGTGCCAGCACCCGAAGGGGGATGGATGGAAACACCATATATTTT.

The rearrangement joins TRBV19 to TRBJ2-1; TRBD2 matches 9 bases. The CDR3 contains 16 residues. CDR1 and CDR2 (germline): LNHDA, SQIVND (reference sequence). Unmatched junction bases numbered 11, after V lost 3 bases and J lost 8 bases. CDR3 sequence: CASSIFLAGRRYEQFF. For the CDR3, the DNA is TGTGCCAGTAGTATCTTTCTAGCGGGAAGGAGGTATGAGCAGTTCTTC.

V gene TRBV27 combines with J gene TRBJ2-7; 8 bases are a match to TRBD2. This CDR3 has 15 amino acids. Trimming at V came to 6 bases and at J to 2 bases, leaving 9 bases not matched to a gene. The germline CDR1 and CDR2 sequences are MNHEY and SMNVEV (reference sequence). In nucleotides, the CDR3 is TGTGCCAGCAGCTTAGGGTCGGGACTAGCCTACGAGCAGTACTTC. Amino acid sequence: CASSLGSGLAYEQYF.

The chain carries TRBV7-3 and TRBJ2-1; no clear D. Trimming took 3 bases from V and 7 from J, leaving 19 bases between them. Germline V gene data show CDR1 as SGHTA and CDR2 as FQGTGA. This CDR3 comprises 16 residues. CDR3 amino acids: CASSLVRRAQKNEQFF. CDR3 sequence (DNA): TGTGCCAGCAGCTTGGTGCGTCGGGCGCAAAAGAATGAGCAGTTCTTC.

This sequence joins TRBV7-8 and TRBJ2-1, with TRBD2 as a possible D gene (5 bases). V was trimmed by 5 bases and J by 5 bases, leaving 10 bases between them. CDR1 is SGHVS, CDR2 FQNEAQ, per germline. CDR3 length equals 13 residues. This chain's CDR3 is CASSTGRHNEQFF. The DNA of the CDR3 is TGTGCCAGCAGCACGGGGAGACACAATGAGCAGTTCTTC. The variable domain in full, with the rest retrieved from reference TRBV7-8 and TRBJ2-1, is GAGVSQSPRYKVAKRGQDVALRCDPISGHVSLFWYQQALGQGPEFLTYFQNEAQLDKSGLPSDRFFAERPEGSVSTLKIQRTQQEDSAVYLCASSTGRHNEQFFGPGTRLTVL.